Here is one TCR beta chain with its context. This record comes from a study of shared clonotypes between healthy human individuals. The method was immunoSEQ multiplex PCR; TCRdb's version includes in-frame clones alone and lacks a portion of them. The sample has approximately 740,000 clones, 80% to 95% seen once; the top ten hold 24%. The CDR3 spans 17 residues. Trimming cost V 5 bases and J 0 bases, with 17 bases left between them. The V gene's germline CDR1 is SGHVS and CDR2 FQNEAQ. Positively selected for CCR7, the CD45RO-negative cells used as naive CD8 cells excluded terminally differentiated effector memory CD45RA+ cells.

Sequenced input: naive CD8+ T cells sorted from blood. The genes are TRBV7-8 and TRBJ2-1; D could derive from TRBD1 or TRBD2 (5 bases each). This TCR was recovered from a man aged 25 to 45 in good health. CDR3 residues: CASSPNVGTSSYNEQFF. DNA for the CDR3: TGTGCCAGCAGCCCGAATGTAGGGACGAGCTCCTACAATGAGCAGTTCTTC.